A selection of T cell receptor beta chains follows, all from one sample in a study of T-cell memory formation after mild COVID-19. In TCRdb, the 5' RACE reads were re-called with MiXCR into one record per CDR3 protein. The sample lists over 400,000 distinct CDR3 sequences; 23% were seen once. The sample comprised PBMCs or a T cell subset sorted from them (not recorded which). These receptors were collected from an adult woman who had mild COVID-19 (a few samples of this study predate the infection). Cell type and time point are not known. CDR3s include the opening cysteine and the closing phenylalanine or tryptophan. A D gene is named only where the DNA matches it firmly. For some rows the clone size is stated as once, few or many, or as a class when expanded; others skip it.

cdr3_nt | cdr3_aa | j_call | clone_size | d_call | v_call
TGCGCCAGCAGCCAAGCATTTAGCGGGGGGGCAGATACGCAGTATTTT | CASSQAFSGGADTQYF | TRBJ2-3 | few | TRBD2 | TRBV4-1
TGTGCCACCGGGACGCCTACCTACGAGCAGTACTTC | CATGTPTYEQYF | TRBJ2-7 | NA | NA | TRBV2
TGTGCCACCAGTCGCGACCGCAGGGGCGGAAAGGATACGCAGTATTTT | CATSRDRRGGKDTQYF | TRBJ2-3 | NA | NA | TRBV24-1
TGTGCCAGCAGTCGGGCCGCAGGATCGGAGACCCAGTACTTC | CASSRAAGSETQYF | TRBJ2-5 | few | NA | TRBV27
TGCAGCGTTGACAAGGGGGGCTATGGCTACACCTTC | CSVDKGGYGYTF | TRBJ1-2 | NA | NA | TRBV29-1
TGCGCCAGCAAGCAACAGGGGGCTGTTGGCGAGCAGTACTTC | CASKQQGAVGEQYF | TRBJ2-7 | many | TRBD1 | TRBV5-1
TGCAGTGCTGAGAGGGCCTTGAACACTGAAGCTTTCTTT | CSAERALNTEAFF | TRBJ1-1 | NA | NA | TRBV20-1
TGTGCCTGGGGGGGACGTTGGACAGGGCCGTCCTACGAGCAGTACTTC | CAWGGRWTGPSYEQYF | TRBJ2-7 | NA | TRBD1 | TRBV30
TGTGCCAGCAGTCCCCAATACCGGGCGAACTATGGCTACACCTTC | CASSPQYRANYGYTF | TRBJ1-2 | NA | NA | TRBV12-3/TRBV12-4
TGCAGTGCTAGAGATTCTATCCCATCCGGCTACACCTTC | CSARDSIPSGYTF | TRBJ1-2 | few | NA | TRBV20-1
TGTGCCAGCAGCTTTACCTTAATAAGTGCTTTCTTT | CASSFTLISAFF | TRBJ1-1 | NA | NA | TRBV7-9
TGTGCCACCGTCGGCGGGAGAGGGGCCAAAAACATTCAGTACTTC | CATVGGRGAKNIQYF | TRBJ2-4 | few | TRBD2 | TRBV28
TGTGCCAGCAGCCCCCCCGAGTTGAACACTGAAGCTTTCTTT | CASSPPELNTEAFF | TRBJ1-1 | NA | NA | TRBV7-9
TGCAGTGCTAGGGGGATGGGACACCAAGAGACCCAGTACTTC | CSARGMGHQETQYF | TRBJ2-5 | NA | NA | TRBV20-1
TGTGCCTGGAGTACCGGGACAGGCAAGGAGGGCTACACCTTC | CAWSTGTGKEGYTF | TRBJ1-2 | many | TRBD1 | TRBV30
TGTGCCAGCCTAGCGGGGGAATACAATGAGCAGTTCTTC | CASLAGEYNEQFF | TRBJ2-1 | NA | TRBD2 | TRBV7-9
TGTGCCAGCAGCGAACAGGGTGGTGTCACTGAAGCTTTCTTT | CASSEQGGVTEAFF | TRBJ1-1 | few | NA | TRBV7-3
TGTGCCACCAGTGATTGGGGACAGGGGGAAAGGGACTACAATGAGCAGTTCTTC | CATSDWGQGERDYNEQFF | TRBJ2-1 | NA | TRBD1 | TRBV24-1
TGCGCCAGCAGCTTGGCCGGGACAGGGGCAAATGAGCAGTTCTTC | CASSLAGTGANEQFF | TRBJ2-1 | few | TRBD1 | TRBV5-1
TGTGCCAGCAGTTACTCGGGCAGGGGGTATGAAAAACTGTTTTTT | CASSYSGRGYEKLFF | TRBJ1-4 | few | TRBD1 | TRBV6-6
TGTGCCAGCAGCTCGGGACTAGCGCCCGGAGGGCAGTTCTTC | CASSSGLAPGGQFF | TRBJ2-1 | many | TRBD2 | TRBV4-2
TGTGCCAGCAGTCGACAGTTAAATGAGCAGTTCTTC | CASSRQLNEQFF | TRBJ2-1 | few | NA | TRBV7-6
TGCGCCAGCAGGGAACGGCTCTCTGGGGCCAACGTCCTGACTTTC | CASRERLSGANVLTF | TRBJ2-6 | few | NA | TRBV5-1
TGTGCCAGCAGCGCCCGGACAGGGAACTATGGCTACACCTTC | CASSARTGNYGYTF | TRBJ1-2 | few | TRBD1 | TRBV9
TGTGCCAGCAGTTTAGTAAGGGAAGATGGGCAGTACTTC | CASSLVREDGQYF | TRBJ2-7 | NA | NA | TRBV12-3/TRBV12-4
TGTGCCAGCAGGAGCGGGGGGTACGAGCAGTACTTC | CASRSGGYEQYF | TRBJ2-7 | NA | TRBD2 | TRBV2
TGCAGTGCTAGAGATGGCTCGGGGACAGGGGAGACCCAGTACTTC | CSARDGSGTGETQYF | TRBJ2-5 | NA | TRBD1 | TRBV20-1
TGTGCCAGCAGTTTAGGCTGGGAGGGGAGCGAGCAGTACTTC | CASSLGWEGSEQYF | TRBJ2-7 | few | TRBD2 | TRBV12-3/TRBV12-4
TGCGCCAGCAGCTCCCGAGGGGAGCAGTACTTC | CASSSRGEQYF | TRBJ2-7 | few | NA | TRBV5-1
TGTGCCAGCAGTGGGACTAGTACTTACTCCTACGAGCAGTACTTC | CASSGTSTYSYEQYF | TRBJ2-7 | NA | TRBD2 | TRBV2
TGTGCCTCGAGTGACCTTAATGAGCAGTTCTTC | CASSDLNEQFF | TRBJ2-1 | NA | NA | TRBV30
TGTGCCAGCAGCTTAGCTCTCTATTCGGCGGGAGGGCCCCACAATGAGCAGTTCTTC | CASSLALYSAGGPHNEQFF | TRBJ2-1 | NA | TRBD2 | TRBV11-3
TGTGCCAGCAGTGAACGGGTCGGGACTAGTTACAATGAGCAGTTCTTC | CASSERVGTSYNEQFF | TRBJ2-1 | many | TRBD2 | TRBV6-1
TGCGCCAGCAGCTCATCTGGACCGAACACTGAAGCTTTCTTT | CASSSSGPNTEAFF | TRBJ1-1 | NA | NA | TRBV5-1
TGTGCCAGCAGCCAAGGTGCAGCGGGAGTCTACGAGCAGTACTTC | CASSQGAAGVYEQYF | TRBJ2-7 | NA | TRBD2 | TRBV14